Below are 32 T cell receptor beta chains sequenced from a single sample in a study of identical twins. MiXCR was run by TCRdb on the 5' RACE reads, yielding one entry per CDR3 protein. The repertoire holds about 240,000 distinct CDR3 sequences, with more than 9.5% as singletons. The same sample was also used in a study of yellow fever vaccine responses in identical twins.

Sequences were obtained from memory (CD45RO+) T cells sorted from blood. These receptors all come from a woman under 30 in good health.

Only a few counts were recorded for this clonotype. V is TRBV28 and J is TRBJ2-3; D possibly corresponds to TRBD1 (5 bases). Germline V gives CDR1 MDHEN, CDR2 SYDVKM. Deletions cut 6 bases from V and 1 base from J, with 8 bases between. There are 13 residues in the CDR3. In DNA form, the CDR3 reads TGTGCCAGCAGGACAGACGGCACAGATACGCAGTATTTT. Its protein product is CASRTDGTDTQYF.

The CDR3 nucleotides are TGTGCCAGCAGTCCATTCAGTCAAAACGGCTACGAGCAGTACTTC. It specifies CASSPFSQNGYEQYF. The V call is TRBV6-1, the J call TRBJ2-7; no firm D call. This CDR3 comprises 15 residues. The germline V gene encodes CDR1 MNHNS and CDR2 SASEGT. V was pared by 5 bases and J by 3 bases, with 17 bases between.

V is TRBV6-2 or TRBV6-3 and J is TRBJ2-1, with 8 bases identical to TRBD2. Germline CDR1 and CDR2: MNHEY and SVGEGT. The CDR3 is 17 residues long. V lost 0 bases and J lost 0; bases outside the gene matches: 4. Here the CDR3 DNA reads TGTGCCAGCAGTTACTCGAGTCTAGCGGGCTCCTACAATGAGCAGTTCTTC. It encodes CASSYSSLAGSYNEQFF.

The chain uses TRBV20-1 and TRBJ2-5; tentative D call: TRBD2 (5 bases). The CDR3 is made up of 15 amino acids. Trimming took off 3 bases at V and 0 bases at J, with 14 bases between the two ends. Per germline, CDR1 DFQATT and CDR2 SNEGSKA (reference sequence). CDR3 nucleotides: TGCAGTGCTAGTGCCAGCGGCAGGTACCAAGAGACCCAGTACTTC. Amino acid sequence: CSASASGRYQETQYF.

The V gene is TRBV5-1, the J gene TRBJ2-1; 7 positions match TRBD1. Germline assignment: CDR1 SGHRS and CDR2 YFSETQ. The CDR3 is made up of 14 amino acids. V was clipped by 3 bases and J by 7 bases; unmatched bases: 7. The CDR3 DNA reads TGCGCCAGCAGCTGGGGACAGAGAAATAATGAGCAGTTCTTC. Its translation: CASSWGQRNNEQFF.

CDR3 nucleotide sequence: TGTGCCAGCAGCTTCCCCCCTAGCGGGAGTTATCCCACAGATACGCAGTATTTT. Residues: CASSFPPSGSYPTDTQYF. The V and J genes are TRBV11-2 and TRBJ2-3, with 10 bases that match TRBD2. This CDR3 has 18 residues. The V gene's germline CDR1 is SGHAT and CDR2 FQNNGV. V was pared by 3 bases and J by 2 bases, with 11 bases of the junction left unmatched. Looking up the rest from reference TRBV11-2 and TRBJ2-3 gives the full variable domain: EAGVAQSPRYKIIEKRQSVAFWCNPISGHATLYWYQQILGQGPKLLIQFQNNGVVDDSQLPKDRFSAERLKGVDSTLKIQPAKLEDSAVYLCASSFPPSGSYPTDTQYFGPGTRLTVL.

This clonotype was recorded at least ten times. The chain employs TRBV6-2 or TRBV6-3 and TRBJ2-4; weak D call: TRBD1 (5 bases). V was clipped by 6 bases and J by 3 bases, with 12 bases between them. Germline loops: CDR1 MNHEY, CDR2 SVGEGT. The CDR3 loop spans 14 amino acids. In DNA, the CDR3 is TGTGCCAGCAGGCCGACAGCAAACAAAAACATTCAGTACTTC. Protein: CASRPTANKNIQYF.

Only a few counts were recorded for this clonotype. The chain employs TRBV5-5 and TRBJ2-5, with a tentative D call TRBD1 (5 bases). This CDR3 is 16 amino acids long. Germline V lookup: CDR1 SGHKS, CDR2 YYEKEE (reference sequence). V lost 3 bases and J lost 4, with 19 bases in between. CDR3 loop: CASSSPETATTETQYF. In DNA form, the CDR3 reads TGTGCCAGCAGCTCCCCGGAGACAGCCACCACAGAGACCCAGTACTTC.

This clonotype was picked up a small number of times. The chain combines TRBV10-3 with TRBJ2-1; TRBD2 aligns across 13 bases. The CDR3 consists of 16 residues. Germline-derived CDR1 and CDR2 are ENHRY and SYGVKD. V lost 5 bases to trimming and J lost 9 bases; unmatched junction nucleotides: 10. In DNA, the CDR3 is TGTGCCATCAGTAGGACTAGCGGGAGCCGAGTATTTGAGCAGTTCTTC. Its protein is CAISRTSGSRVFEQFF.

The sample holds a few counts of this clonotype. This chain joins TRBV4-3 and TRBJ1-1; D gene uncertain. CDR1 and CDR2 from the germline V gene are LGHNA and YSLEER. The CDR3 length is 15 residues. The V and J ends lost 1 base and 4 bases respectively, with 13 bases between them. The CDR3 DNA reads TGCGCCAGCAGCCAAGTAAGAGTCGGAGGCACTGAAGCTTTCTTT. This gives the protein CASSQVRVGGTEAFF.

The chain joins TRBV12-3 or TRBV12-4 to TRBJ2-1; no clear D. Between the trimmed V and J ends, which lost 1 base and 9 bases, there was a span of 7 bases. This CDR3 region has 12 residues. CDR3 sequence reads: CASSLEKGEQFF. The CDR3 bases are TGTGCCAGCAGTTTAGAGAAGGGTGAGCAGTTCTTC.

The V and J genes are TRBV12-3 or TRBV12-4 and TRBJ1-2; no clear D gene. V was cut by 6 bases and J by 0 bases, with 14 bases left in between. This CDR3 has 15 amino acids. The CDR3 reads CASSHPFGTNYGYTF. The CDR3 bases are TGTGCCAGCAGCCACCCCTTCGGGACTAACTATGGCTACACCTTC.

This clonotype was counted many times. The V call is TRBV9, the J call TRBJ2-1; 8 nucleotides match TRBD2. CDR3 length equals 15 residues. V shed 3 bases and J 10 bases; nucleotides not matched to a gene: 12. Germline assignment: CDR1 SGDLS and CDR2 YYNGEE. CDR3 sequence (DNA): TGTGCCAGCAGCGAGGTTGGTAGCGGGGCCAGGGAGCAGTTCTTC. Its translation is CASSEVGSGAREQFF.

In this sample, this clonotype turned up a few times. The V gene is TRBV5-4, the J gene TRBJ2-1; 9 positions match TRBD1. Germline CDR1 SGHNT, CDR2 YYREEE (reference sequence). This CDR3 spans 15 amino acids. V dropped 4 bases and J dropped 9; count of bases not matched to a gene: 11. The CDR3 is CASSTYRGQSGEQFF. In DNA form, the CDR3 reads TGTGCCAGCAGCACTTACAGGGGGCAAAGCGGTGAGCAGTTCTTC.

The chain joins TRBV12-3 or TRBV12-4 to TRBJ2-5, with 7 nucleotides matching TRBD1. This CDR3 region has 14 residues. J lost 7 bases, V lost 7 bases, and 12 bases had no gene match. Here the CDR3 DNA reads TGTGCCAGCACTAAAACCACAGGGGTAGGGACCCAGTACTTC. Encoded protein: CASTKTTGVGTQYF.

This clonotype was observed a handful of times. This chain links TRBV20-1 with TRBJ2-1; 7 bases are a match to TRBD2. This CDR3 contains 13 residues. Per the germline V gene, CDR1 is DFQATT and CDR2 is SNEGSKA (reference sequence). The CDR3 sequence: CTLERGIYNEQFF. DNA for the CDR3: TGCACCCTAGAGCGGGGAATCTACAATGAGCAGTTCTTC.

There are many counts of this clonotype. This chain links TRBV6-5 with TRBJ1-2, with D possibly TRBD1 on 6 matching bases. The CDR3 is 16 residues long. Germline CDR1 MNHEY, CDR2 SVGAGI. Trimming left V 2 bases short and J 8 bases short, with 21 bases between. CDR3 residues: CASSYDFLQGRGGYTF. The DNA for the CDR3 is TGTGCCAGCAGTTACGATTTTTTACAGGGAAGGGGCGGCTACACCTTC.

The chain links TRBV7-3 to TRBJ2-5; D gene ambiguous. Trimming shortened V by 1 base and J by 4 bases, and 10 bases separated the two germline ends. Germline CDR1 is SGHTA and CDR2 is FQGTGA. CDR3 length: 14 amino acids. The DNA of the CDR3 is TGTGCCAGCAGCTTAAATTCAGGAATAGAGACCCAGTACTTC. Its protein is CASSLNSGIETQYF.

The chain is built from TRBV27 and TRBJ1-5; 7 positions agree with TRBD1. Trimming took 4 bases from V and 7 from J; bases not matched to a gene: 13. Germline V gene data show CDR1 as MNHEY and CDR2 as SMNVEV (reference sequence). The CDR3 has 16 residues. CDR3 sequence reads: CASSSWTGGVGQPQHF. The DNA of the CDR3 is TGTGCCAGCAGTTCCTGGACAGGCGGGGTTGGACAGCCCCAGCATTTT.

This clonotype showed up just a few times. The rearrangement joins TRBV30 to TRBJ2-7, with D perhaps TRBD2 (5 bases). The V end was cut by 3 bases, the J end by 3 bases, with 12 bases between. The CDR3 consists of 13 residues. CDR1 GTSNPN and CDR2 SVGIG come from the germline V gene (reference sequence). CDR3 sequence reads: CAWSLHEGYEQYF. The CDR3 coding sequence is TGTGCCTGGAGCCTGCATGAGGGCTACGAGCAGTACTTC.

In this sample, this clonotype turned up many times. The chain joins TRBV7-2 to TRBJ2-7; D may be TRBD2 (5 bases). The CDR3 sequence is 16 residues long. The germline V gene encodes CDR1 SGHTA and CDR2 FQGNSA. V was cut by 1 base and J by 0 bases, with 13 bases left in between. CDR3 coding DNA: TGTGCCAGCAGCTTAGGCGGCGGACTTAGCTCCTACGAGCAGTACTTC. Residues: CASSLGGGLSSYEQYF.

The chain recombines TRBV20-1 with TRBJ2-7; 8 positions match TRBD2. This CDR3 comprises 16 residues. The V gene end was trimmed by 1 base and the J gene end by 5 bases; junction bases not matched to a gene: 13. In germline, CDR1 is DFQATT, CDR2 SNEGSKA (reference sequence). CDR3 sequence reads: CSARVLKPTGGDEQYF. CDR3 nucleotide sequence: TGCAGTGCTAGAGTCCTCAAACCTACGGGAGGGGACGAGCAGTACTTC.

This clonotype was recorded at least ten times. The genes are TRBV5-1 and TRBJ1-4; 10 nucleotides align to TRBD1. The ends lost 0 bases at V and 8 bases at J; junction bases unmatched: 10. The germline CDR1 and CDR2 sequences are SGHRS and YFSETQ. There are 17 residues in the CDR3. CDR3 region: CASSLGFSRDRGEKLFF. CDR3 bases: TGCGCCAGCAGCTTGGGGTTTTCCCGGGACAGGGGCGAAAAACTGTTTTTT.

This clonotype turned up a few times. The chain couples TRBV20-1 to TRBJ2-2, with D perhaps assigned TRBD1 or TRBD2 (5 bases each). The CDR3 is 15 amino acids. Germline CDR1 DFQATT, CDR2 SNEGSKA (reference sequence). V gave up 1 base and J gave up 1 base, with 10 bases separating them. CDR3 in DNA: TGCAGTGCTAGAGCGGGGACGAGGAACACCGGGGAGCTGTTTTTT. Encoded protein: CSARAGTRNTGELFF.

This clonotype has more than one count but fewer than ten. The chain carries TRBV10-2 and TRBJ2-7; 9 bases fit TRBD1. Germline V gives CDR1 WSHSY, CDR2 SAAADI. This CDR3 is built from 15 residues. The V gene end was trimmed by 2 bases and the J gene end by 6 bases; junction bases not matched to a gene: 8. CDR3 sequence: CASSETSGQGVEQYF. The CDR3 DNA follows: TGCGCCAGCAGTGAGACTTCGGGACAGGGAGTCGAGCAGTACTTC.

This clonotype was seen only a few times. This rearrangement joins TRBV7-9 to TRBJ1-1; D is unclear. Per germline, CDR1 SEHNR and CDR2 FQNEAQ (reference sequence). The CDR3 runs 15 residues. The V gene lost 4 bases and the J gene lost 0 bases, with 12 bases spanning the gap. The CDR3 reads CASSSPGKMNTEAFF. CDR3 DNA sequence: TGTGCCAGCAGCTCCCCGGGCAAGATGAACACTGAAGCTTTCTTT.

The genes are TRBV4-2 and TRBJ2-5, with D perhaps matching TRBD2 (6 bases). The CDR3 sequence is 14 residues long. The V and J ends lost 0 bases and 4 bases respectively, with 9 bases between them. CDR1 LGHNA and CDR2 YNFKEQ come from the germline V gene. The CDR3 DNA sequence: TGTGCCAGCAGCCAAGAGGCGGGGCCAGAGACCCAGTACTTC. This encodes CASSQEAGPETQYF.

The V and J genes are TRBV2 and TRBJ2-7; no reliable D call. V was cut by 5 bases and J by 0 bases, with 8 bases left in between. The CDR3 runs to 13 residues. Germline V gives CDR1 SNHLY, CDR2 FYNNEI. The CDR3 spells CASSTLPSYEQYF. The CDR3, as DNA: TGTGCCAGCAGTACCCTCCCCTCCTACGAGCAGTACTTC.

This clonotype was recorded many times. The chain combines TRBV20-1 with TRBJ2-5, with TRBD1 matching 7 bases. Losses at the gene ends were 1 base for V and 2 bases for J; bases not matched to a gene: 1. The CDR3 covers 13 residues. Germline V gene sequence: CDR1 DFQATT, CDR2 SNEGSKA (reference sequence). CDR3 in amino acids: CSARGDRQETQYF. DNA for the CDR3: TGCAGTGCTAGAGGGGACAGACAAGAGACCCAGTACTTC.

This clonotype has at least ten counts. V and J are TRBV4-1 and TRBJ1-2; tentatively, D is TRBD1 (6 bases). CDR1 is MGHRA, CDR2 YSYEKL, per germline. There are 13 residues in the CDR3. V was trimmed by 2 bases and J by 5 bases, leaving 9 bases between them. The CDR3 nucleotides are TGCGCCAGCAGCCAACTACAGGGTTATGGCTACACCTTC. Its protein is CASSQLQGYGYTF.

This clonotype was seen many times. V and J are TRBV27 and TRBJ2-5; D may be TRBD1 (6 bases). Germline V gives CDR1 MNHEY, CDR2 SMNVEV (reference sequence). Trimming shortened V by 5 bases and J by 7 bases, and 11 bases separated the two germline ends. The CDR3 is 12 amino acids. The chain's CDR3 is CASSPQGATQYF. The DNA of the CDR3 is TGTGCCAGCAGTCCACAGGGTGCGACCCAGTACTTC.

The rearrangement links TRBV28 to TRBJ2-7, with 8 bases aligning to TRBD2. V lost 2 bases and J lost 6; bases outside the gene matches: 3. The CDR3 runs 13 residues. Germline V gene data show CDR1 as MDHEN and CDR2 as SYDVKM. DNA for the CDR3: TGTGCCAGCAGTTTAAAGCGGGGGACCGAGCAGTACTTC. This codes for CASSLKRGTEQYF.